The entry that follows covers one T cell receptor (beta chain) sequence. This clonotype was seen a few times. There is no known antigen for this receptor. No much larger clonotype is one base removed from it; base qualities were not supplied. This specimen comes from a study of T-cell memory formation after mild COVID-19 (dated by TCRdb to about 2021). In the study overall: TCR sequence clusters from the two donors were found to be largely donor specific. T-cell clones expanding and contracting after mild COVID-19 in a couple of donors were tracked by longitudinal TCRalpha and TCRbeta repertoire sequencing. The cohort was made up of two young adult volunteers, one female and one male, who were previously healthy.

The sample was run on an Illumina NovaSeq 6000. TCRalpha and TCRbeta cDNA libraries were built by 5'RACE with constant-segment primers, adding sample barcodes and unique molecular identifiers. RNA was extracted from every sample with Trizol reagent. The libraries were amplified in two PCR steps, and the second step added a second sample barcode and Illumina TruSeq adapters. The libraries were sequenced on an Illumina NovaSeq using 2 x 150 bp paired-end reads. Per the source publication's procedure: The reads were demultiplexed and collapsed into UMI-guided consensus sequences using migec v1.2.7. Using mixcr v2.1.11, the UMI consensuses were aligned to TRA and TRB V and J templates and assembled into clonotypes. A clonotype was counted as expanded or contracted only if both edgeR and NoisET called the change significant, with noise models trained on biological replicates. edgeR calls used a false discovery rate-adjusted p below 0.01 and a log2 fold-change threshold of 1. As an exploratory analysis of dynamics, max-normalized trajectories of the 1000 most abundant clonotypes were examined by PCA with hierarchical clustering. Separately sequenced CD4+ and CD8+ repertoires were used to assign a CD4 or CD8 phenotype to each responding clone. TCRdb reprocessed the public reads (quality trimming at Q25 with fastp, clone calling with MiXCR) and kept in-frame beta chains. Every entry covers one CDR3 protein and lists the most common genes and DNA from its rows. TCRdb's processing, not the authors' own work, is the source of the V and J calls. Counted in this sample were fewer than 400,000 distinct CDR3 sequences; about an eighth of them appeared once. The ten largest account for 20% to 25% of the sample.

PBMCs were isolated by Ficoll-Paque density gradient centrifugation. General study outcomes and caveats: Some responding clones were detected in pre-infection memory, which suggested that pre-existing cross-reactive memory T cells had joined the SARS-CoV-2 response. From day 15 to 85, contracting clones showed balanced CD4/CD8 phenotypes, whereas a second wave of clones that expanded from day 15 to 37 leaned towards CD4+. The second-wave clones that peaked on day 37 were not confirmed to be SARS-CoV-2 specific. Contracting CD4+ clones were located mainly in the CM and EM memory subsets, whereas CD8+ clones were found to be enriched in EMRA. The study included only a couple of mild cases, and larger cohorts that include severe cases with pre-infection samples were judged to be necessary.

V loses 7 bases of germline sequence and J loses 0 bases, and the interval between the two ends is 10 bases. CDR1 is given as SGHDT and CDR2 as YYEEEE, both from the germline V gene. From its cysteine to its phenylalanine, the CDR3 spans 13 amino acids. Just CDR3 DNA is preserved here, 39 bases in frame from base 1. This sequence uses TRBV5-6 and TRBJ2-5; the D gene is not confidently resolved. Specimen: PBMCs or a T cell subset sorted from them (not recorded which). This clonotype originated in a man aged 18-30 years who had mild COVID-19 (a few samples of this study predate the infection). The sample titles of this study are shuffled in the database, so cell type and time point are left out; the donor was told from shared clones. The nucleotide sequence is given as TGTGCCAGCCGCGTAGACTACCAAGAGACCCAGTACTTC. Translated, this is CASRVDYQETQYF.